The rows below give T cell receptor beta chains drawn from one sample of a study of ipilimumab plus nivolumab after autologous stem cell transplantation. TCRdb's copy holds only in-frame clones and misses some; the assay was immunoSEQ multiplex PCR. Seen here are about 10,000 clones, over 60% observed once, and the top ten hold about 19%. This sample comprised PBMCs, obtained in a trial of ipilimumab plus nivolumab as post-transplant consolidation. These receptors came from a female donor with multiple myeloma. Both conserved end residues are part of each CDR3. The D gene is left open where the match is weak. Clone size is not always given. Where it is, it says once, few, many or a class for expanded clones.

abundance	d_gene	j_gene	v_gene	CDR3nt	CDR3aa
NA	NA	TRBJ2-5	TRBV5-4	TGTGCCAGCAGCTTTTCGCAGGGCCGCAAAGAGACCCAGTACTTC	CASSFSQGRKETQYF
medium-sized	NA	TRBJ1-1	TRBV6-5	TGTGCCAGCAGTTACGGGGGCACTGAAGCTTTCTTT	CASSYGGTEAFF
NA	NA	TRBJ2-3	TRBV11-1	TGTGCCAGCAGCTTATCGCCAGATACGCAGTATTTT	CASSLSPDTQYF
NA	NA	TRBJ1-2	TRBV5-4	TGTGCCAGCAGCTTACGAGTCGAGGATAACTATGGCTACACCTTC	CASSLRVEDNYGYTF
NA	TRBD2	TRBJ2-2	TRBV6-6	TGTGCCAGCAGTTACTCGACGGGGAGGGCCGGGGAGCTGTTTTTT	CASSYSTGRAGELFF
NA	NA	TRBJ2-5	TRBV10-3	TGTGCCAGCGCAGGGGGGCAAGAGACCCAGTACTTC	CASAGGQETQYF
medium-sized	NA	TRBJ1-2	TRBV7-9	TGTGCCAGCAGCTTAGCGACAGGACCTTTAGGAGGCTACACCTTC	CASSLATGPLGGYTF
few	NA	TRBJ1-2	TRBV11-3	TGTGCCAGCAGCTTAGGGGGAAACAACTATGGCTACACCTTC	CASSLGGNNYGYTF
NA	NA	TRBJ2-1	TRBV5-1	TGCGCCAGCAGCTCGCAGGGGAATGAGCAGTTCTTC	CASSSQGNEQFF
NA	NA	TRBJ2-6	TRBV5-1	TGCGCCAGCAGCTTGGACCAGGGGTACAACTCTGGGGCCAACGTCCTGACTTTC	CASSLDQGYNSGANVLTF
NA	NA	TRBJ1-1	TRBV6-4	TGTGCCAGCAGCGCCCCATCGGGGGTTGGGGCTTTCTTT	CASSAPSGVGAFF
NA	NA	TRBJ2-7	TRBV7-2	TGTGCCAGCAGCCCCCCCGTAGTCCTCTCCTACGAGCAGTACTTC	CASSPPVVLSYEQYF
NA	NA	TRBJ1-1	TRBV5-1	TGCGCCAGCAGTATTGAGGACGGCCTCGCGGAAGCTTTCTTT	CASSIEDGLAEAFF
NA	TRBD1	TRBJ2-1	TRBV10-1	TGCGCCAGCAGAGGGACAGGGGATGAGCAGTTCTTC	CASRGTGDEQFF
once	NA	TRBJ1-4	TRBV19	TGTGCCAGTAGTAGGCAGGATAATGAAAAACTGTTTTTT	CASSRQDNEKLFF
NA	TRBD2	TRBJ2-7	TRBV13	TGTGCCAGCGGACTAGCGGGAGGTGGGGAGCAGTACTTC	CASGLAGGGEQYF
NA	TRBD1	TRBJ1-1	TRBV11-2	TGTGCCAGCAGCAGACTCCCGGGACAGGGTACCGGGGCTTTCTTT	CASSRLPGQGTGAFF
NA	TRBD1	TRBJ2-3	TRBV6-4	TGTGCCAGCAGCCCCGACAGGGGAGGCGCAGATACGCAGTATTTT	CASSPDRGGADTQYF
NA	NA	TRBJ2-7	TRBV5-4	TGTGCCAACAGCAAGGCGGGGACTTCTGTCTCCTACGAGCAGTACTTC	CANSKAGTSVSYEQYF
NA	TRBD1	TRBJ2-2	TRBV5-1	TGCGCCAGCAAACAGGGGGCTCCGAACACCGGGGAGCTGTTTTTT	CASKQGAPNTGELFF
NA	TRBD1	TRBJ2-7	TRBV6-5	TGTGCCAGCAGTCTCAGACAGGGGGTCTACGAGCAGTACTTC	CASSLRQGVYEQYF
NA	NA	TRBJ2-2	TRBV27	TGTGCCAGCAGTATCCCGAGCGGGGAGCTGTTTTTT	CASSIPSGELFF
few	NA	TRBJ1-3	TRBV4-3	TGCGCCAGCAGCCAGGCAGGGGTGGGAAACACCATATATTTT	CASSQAGVGNTIYF
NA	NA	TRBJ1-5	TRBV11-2	TGTGCCAGCAGCTTAGAAGGAAAAAGCAATCAGCCCCAGCATTTT	CASSLEGKSNQPQHF
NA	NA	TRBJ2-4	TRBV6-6	TGTGCCAGCAGTTACTCGGGCGGCTTCGACGAAAACATTCAGTACTTC	CASSYSGGFDENIQYF
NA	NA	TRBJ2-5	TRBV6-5	TGTGCCAGCGGTCTGGGGACCCAGTACTTC	CASGLGTQYF
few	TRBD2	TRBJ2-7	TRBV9	TGTGCCAGCAGCCCTGAAGTAGCGGGACGCGGACAGCAGTACTTC	CASSPEVAGRGQQYF
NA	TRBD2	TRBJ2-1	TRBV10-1	TGCGCCAGCAGTGACCCCGGGACTAATTCGTACAATGAGCAGTTCTTC	CASSDPGTNSYNEQFF
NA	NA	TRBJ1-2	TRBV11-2	TGTGCCAGCAGCTTATCGGGTTTAGCTAACTATGGCTACACCTTC	CASSLSGLANYGYTF
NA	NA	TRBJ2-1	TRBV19	TGTGCCAGTAGTATTTCCGGGACCGTCAACAATGAGCAGTTCTTC	CASSISGTVNNEQFF
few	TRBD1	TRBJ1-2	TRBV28	TGTGCCAGCAGTTTCAGGGACAGACACTATGGCTACACCTTC	CASSFRDRHYGYTF
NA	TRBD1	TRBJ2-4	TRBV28	TGTGCCAGCAGTTTATTGGGACAGGGGCGAAACATTCAGTACTTC	CASSLLGQGRNIQYF
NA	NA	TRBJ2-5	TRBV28	TGTGCCAGCAACACCTGGACAGCCCAGTACTTC	CASNTWTAQYF
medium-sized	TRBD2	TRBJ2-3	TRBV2	TGTGCCAGCACCCCGGGACTAGCGGGAGCGTGGTATACGCAGTATTTT	CASTPGLAGAWYTQYF
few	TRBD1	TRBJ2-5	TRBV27	TGTGCCAGCAGTTTATTCGGACAGGTCCAAGAGACCCAGTACTTC	CASSLFGQVQETQYF
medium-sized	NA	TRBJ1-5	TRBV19	TGTGCCAGTACAGGGGTAACGAGCAATCAGCCCCAGCATTTT	CASTGVTSNQPQHF
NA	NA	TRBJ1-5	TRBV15	TGTGCCACCAGCAGAGGAGAATCAAATCAGCCCCAGCATTTT	CATSRGESNQPQHF
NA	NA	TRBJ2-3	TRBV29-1	TGCAGCGTTGCAGGGGAGGGAGATACGCAGTATTTT	CSVAGEGDTQYF
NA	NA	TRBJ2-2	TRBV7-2	TGTGCCAGCAGCTATAATGGAGGGGCGAACACCGGGGAGCTGTTTTTT	CASSYNGGANTGELFF
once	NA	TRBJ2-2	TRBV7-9	TGTGCCAGCAGCCCCCGCGGGGCGCCGAACACCGGGGAGCTGTTTTTT	CASSPRGAPNTGELFF
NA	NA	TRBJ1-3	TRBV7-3	TGTGCCAGCAGCTTAACTGGCGGAACCTCTGGAAACACCATATATTTT	CASSLTGGTSGNTIYF
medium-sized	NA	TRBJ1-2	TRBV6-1	TGTGCCAGCAGTGAATGGTCCGGAGATGGCTACACCTTC	CASSEWSGDGYTF
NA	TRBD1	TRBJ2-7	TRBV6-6	TGTGCCAGCAGTTACGAGGGACAGTCCTCCTACGAGCAGTACTTC	CASSYEGQSSYEQYF
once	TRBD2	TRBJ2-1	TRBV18	TGTGCCAGCTCACCGGGAGCGGGGACCTACAATGAGCAGTTCTTC	CASSPGAGTYNEQFF